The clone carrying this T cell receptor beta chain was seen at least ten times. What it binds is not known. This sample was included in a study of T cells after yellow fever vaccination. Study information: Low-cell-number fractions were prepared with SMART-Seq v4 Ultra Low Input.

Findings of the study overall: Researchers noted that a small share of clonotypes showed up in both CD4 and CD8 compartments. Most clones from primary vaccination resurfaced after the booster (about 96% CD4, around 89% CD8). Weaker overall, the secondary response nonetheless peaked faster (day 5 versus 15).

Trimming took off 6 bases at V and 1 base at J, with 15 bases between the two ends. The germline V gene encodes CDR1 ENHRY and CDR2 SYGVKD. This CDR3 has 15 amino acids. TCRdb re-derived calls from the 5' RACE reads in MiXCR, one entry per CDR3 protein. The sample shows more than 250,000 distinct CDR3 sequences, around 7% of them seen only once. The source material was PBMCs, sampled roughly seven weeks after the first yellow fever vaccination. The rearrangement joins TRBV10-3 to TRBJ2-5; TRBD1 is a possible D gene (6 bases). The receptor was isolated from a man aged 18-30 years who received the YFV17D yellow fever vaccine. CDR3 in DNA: TGTGCCATCAGCCCTCAACAGGGTATCCAAGAGACCCAGTACTTC. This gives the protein CAISPQQGIQETQYF.